The 32 T cell receptor beta chains listed next were all sequenced from one sample in a study of beta chain features in type 1 diabetes. Study-wide findings and caveats: Type 1 diabetes patients had TCRB CDR3s that were shorter (moderately but significantly so) in all four CD4+ subsets.

For these receptors, no antigen is known. The isolated RNA, all of it, was reverse transcribed, so expressed TCRB transcripts were what got sequenced. Clones were read by immunoSEQ multiplex PCR, and TCRdb kept only the in-frame ones, dropping some. The data hold 200,000 to 300,000 clones, with about 11% observed a single time. Specimen: naive CD4+ T cells from blood. These receptors were obtained from a man aged 25-45 years with type 1 diabetes.

This clone was counted between two and nine times. The chain carries TRBV7-9 and TRBJ1-5; tentatively, D is TRBD1 (5 bases). Per the germline V gene, CDR1 is SEHNR and CDR2 is FQNEAQ (reference sequence). CDR3 length: 15 residues. The V end was cut by 5 bases, the J end by 2 bases, with 13 bases between. The CDR3 coding sequence is TGTGCCAGCAGCCCCTTGGGGGGGGGCAATCAGCCCCAGCATTTT. This sequence encodes CASSPLGGGNQPQHF.

The chain recombines TRBV30 with TRBJ1-6, with D hard to call. The CDR3 covers 13 residues. Germline V gene lookup returns CDR1 GTSNPN and CDR2 SVGIG (reference sequence). Trimming cost V 0 bases and J 6 bases, with 6 bases left between them. The CDR3 protein is CAWSVHGNSPLHF. The CDR3 coding sequence is TGTGCCTGGAGTGTGCACGGTAATTCACCCCTCCACTTT.

Only a few counts were recorded for this clone. J is TRBJ2-1 and V is TRBV29-1, with D possibly TRBD2 on 5 matching bases. CDR3 length equals 12 residues. Germline-derived CDR1 and CDR2 are SQVTM and ANQGSEA. Trimming removed 5 bases at V and 12 bases at J, with 17 bases between. The CDR3 sequence: CSVHTRSTSQFF. The CDR3 DNA follows: TGCAGCGTTCATACTAGGTCGACGTCGCAGTTCTTC.

This clone has just a few counts. The chain combines TRBV18 with TRBJ2-7; perhaps TRBD1 as D (6 bases). Germline assignment: CDR1 KGHSH and CDR2 LQKENI. V shed 6 bases and J shed 2 bases, with 20 bases lying between them. This CDR3 region has 16 residues. The CDR3 DNA follows: TGTGCCAGCTCCTCTGACTTGATGGGGGCGGCCTACGAGCAGTACTTC. Amino acids: CASSSDLMGAAYEQYF. Variable domain in full (rest from reference TRBV18 and TRBJ2-7): NAGVMQNPRHLVRRRGQEARLRCSPMKGHSHVYWYRQLPEEGLKFMVYLQKENIIDESGMPKERFSAEFPKEGPSILRIQQVVRGDSAAYFCASSSDLMGAAYEQYFGPGTRLTVT.

CDR3 coding DNA: TGTGCCAGCAGTGACGGACTAGCGGGGGCCGCTACGCAGTATTTT. Amino acid sequence: CASSDGLAGAATQYF. The chain uses TRBV2 and TRBJ2-3; 13 bases agree with TRBD2. With 3 bases clipped from V and 8 bases from J, the junction kept 5 bases outside the gene matches. This CDR3 is 15 amino acids long. Per germline, CDR1 SNHLY and CDR2 FYNNEI. Full variable domain (outside the CDR3, taken from reference TRBV2 and TRBJ2-3): EPEVTQTPSHQVTQMGQEVILRCVPISNHLYFYWYRQILGQKVEFLVSFYNNEISEKSEIFDDQFSVERPDGSNFTLKIRSTKLEDSAMYFCASSDGLAGAATQYFGPGTRLTVL.

The J gene is TRBJ2-7, the V gene TRBV30; no firm D call. Looked up from germline, CDR1 is GTSNPN and CDR2 is SVGIG (reference sequence). The germline V and J ends were trimmed by 2 bases and 2 bases, with 13 bases remaining between them. The CDR3 has 14 residues. CDR3 sequence reads: CAWSLSPLTYEQYF. CDR3 bases: TGTGCCTGGAGTTTAAGTCCTCTAACCTACGAGCAGTACTTC.

The rearrangement joins TRBV7-9 to TRBJ1-1; D remains ambiguous. The CDR3 runs 11 residues. Per germline, CDR1 SEHNR and CDR2 FQNEAQ (reference sequence). Trimming pared 2 bases from V and 8 bases from J, leaving 6 bases between. The CDR3, as DNA: TGTGCCAGCAGCTTATTCTCCGAAGCTTTCTTT. Protein: CASSLFSEAFF.

This rearrangement joins TRBV5-1 to TRBJ2-1; D possibly corresponds to TRBD2 (6 bases). The CDR3 totals 16 residues. Germline lookup yields CDR1 SGHRS and CDR2 YFSETQ. V was shortened by 0 bases and J by 0 bases, with 10 bases between the two germline ends. The CDR3 nucleotides read TGCGCCAGCAGCTTGGTGGGGACTCGCTCCTACAATGAGCAGTTCTTC. It is translated as CASSLVGTRSYNEQFF.

The chain recombines TRBV9 with TRBJ2-7; 12 nucleotides agree with TRBD1. V shed 0 bases, J shed 6 bases, and the junction held 4 bases outside the gene matches. Germline V gene lookup returns CDR1 SGDLS and CDR2 YYNGEE. The CDR3 is made up of 15 amino acids. CDR3 residues: CASSVEGQGAGEQYF. CDR3 nucleotides: TGTGCCAGCAGCGTAGAGGGACAGGGGGCGGGCGAGCAGTACTTC.

The V gene is TRBV9, the J gene TRBJ1-2; weak D call: TRBD1 (5 bases). V lost 4 bases, J lost 4 bases, and 14 bases lay in between. Looked up from germline, CDR1 is SGDLS and CDR2 is YYNGEE. This CDR3 region has 14 residues. The CDR3 DNA sequence: TGTGCCAGCAGCCCACGACAGCGTCTCTATGGCTACACCTTC. Encoded protein: CASSPRQRLYGYTF. Using reference TRBV9 and TRBJ1-2 for the parts outside the CDR3, the full variable domain is DSGVTQTPKHLITATGQRVTLRCSPRSGDLSVYWYQQSLDQGLQFLIQYYNGEERAKGNILERFSAQQFPDLHSELNLSSLELGDSALYFCASSPRQRLYGYTFGSGTRLTVV.

The genes are TRBV29-1 and TRBJ1-3, with D uncertain. The germline CDR1 and CDR2 sequences are SQVTM and ANQGSEA. There are 11 residues in the CDR3. The V gene lost 3 bases and the J gene lost 12 bases, with 12 bases spanning the gap. The CDR3 spells CSVDSHGGIYF. The CDR3 DNA reads TGCAGCGTTGACAGTCACGGCGGCATATATTTT.

This clone has more than one count but fewer than ten. The chain uses TRBV2 and TRBJ2-5; 11 bases align to TRBD1. This CDR3 comprises 14 residues. CDR1 SNHLY and CDR2 FYNNEI come from the germline V gene. J was trimmed by 5 bases and V by 6 bases; bases with no gene match: 5. The CDR3 region is CASSGTGGLETQYF. The CDR3 nucleotides are TGTGCCAGCAGCGGGACAGGGGGTTTGGAGACCCAGTACTTC.

This clone turned up a few times. The chain is built from TRBV5-1 and TRBJ2-1, with 14 nucleotides matching TRBD2. The V and J ends lost 4 bases and 9 bases, in that order; junction bases with no gene match: 6. CDR3 length equals 15 residues. Per germline, CDR1 SGHRS and CDR2 YFSETQ. CDR3 protein: CASSETSGGAVEQFF. The CDR3, as DNA: TGCGCCAGCAGCGAGACTAGCGGGGGGGCCGTTGAGCAGTTCTTC.

CDR3 in amino acids: CASSPRTGVAYEQYF. The CDR3 DNA is TGTGCCAGCTCACCCAGGACAGGGGTGGCCTACGAGCAGTACTTC. This chain joins TRBV18 and TRBJ2-7; 9 bases are a match to TRBD1. From germline, CDR1 is KGHSH and CDR2 LQKENI. This CDR3 spans 15 amino acids. Trimming removed 3 bases from V and 2 bases from J; junction bases left unmatched: 5.

This rearrangement joins TRBV6-1 to TRBJ2-7, with 8 bases matching TRBD1. This CDR3 is built from 13 residues. CDR1 and CDR2 (germline): MNHNS, SASEGT. The V and J ends lost 5 bases and 1 base, in that order; junction bases with no gene match: 1. DNA of the CDR3: TGTGCCAGCAGTTGGGACAGGTCCTACGAGCAGTACTTC. This encodes CASSWDRSYEQYF.

V is TRBV11-2 and J is TRBJ2-1, with D perhaps matching TRBD2 (5 bases). The germline V and J ends were trimmed by 6 bases and 8 bases, with 14 bases remaining between them. The CDR3 contains 13 residues. Germline V gene data show CDR1 as SGHAT and CDR2 as FQNNGV. In nucleotides, the CDR3 is TGTGCCAGCAGGACTACTAGAAGGTATGAGCAGTTCTTC. Translation: CASRTTRRYEQFF. Looking up the rest from reference TRBV11-2 and TRBJ2-1 gives the full variable domain: EAGVAQSPRYKIIEKRQSVAFWCNPISGHATLYWYQQILGQGPKLLIQFQNNGVVDDSQLPKDRFSAERLKGVDSTLKIQPAKLEDSAVYLCASRTTRRYEQFFGPGTRLTVL.

This rearrangement joins TRBV5-4 to TRBJ1-1; TRBD1 agrees at 7 bases. Germline CDR1 SGHNT, CDR2 YYREEE (reference sequence). CDR3 size: 16 residues. J gave up 6 bases and V 0 bases, and 11 bases lay outside the gene matches. The CDR3 loop is CASSLATGDSGSEAFF. CDR3 coding DNA: TGTGCCAGCAGCTTGGCGACCGGGGACAGCGGCTCTGAAGCTTTCTTT.

J is TRBJ1-1 and V is TRBV9; no reliable D call. There are 14 residues in the CDR3. From germline, CDR1 is SGDLS and CDR2 YYNGEE. V lost 0 bases to trimming and J lost 5 bases, with 11 bases between them. DNA of the CDR3: TGTGCCAGCAGCGTAGGTCCCCCGGGGACTGAAGCTTTCTTT. This codes for CASSVGPPGTEAFF.

This rearrangement joins TRBV5-6 to TRBJ2-1; D gene unclear. The CDR3 totals 12 residues. Looked up from germline, CDR1 is SGHDT and CDR2 is YYEEEE. V lost 1 base, J lost 8 bases, and 7 bases lay in between. The CDR3 region has the DNA TGTGCCAGCAGCTTGCCTAATGATGAGCAGTTCTTC. Encoded protein: CASSLPNDEQFF.

This clone was detected only a few times. The CDR3 sequence: CASSPPTGGRTTEAFF. The CDR3 DNA reads as TGTGCCAGCAGTCCCCCCACAGGGGGCAGGACCACTGAAGCTTTCTTT. The chain employs TRBV6-6 and TRBJ1-1; 9 nucleotides match TRBD1. Germline V gene sequence: CDR1 MNHNY, CDR2 SVGAGI (reference sequence). CDR3 length equals 16 residues. The ends lost 5 bases at V and 4 bases at J; junction bases unmatched: 11.

The chain recombines TRBV4-2 with TRBJ1-1; D is ambiguous. The CDR3 totals 15 residues. CDR1 LGHNA and CDR2 YNFKEQ come from the germline V gene. V lost 5 bases and J 4 bases, leaving 17 bases between the germline ends. CDR3 DNA sequence: TGTGCCAGCAGCTCCTATGCCGGGGAGGGCACTGAAGCTTTCTTT. This encodes CASSSYAGEGTEAFF.

This clone has a handful of counts. V gene TRBV18 combines with J gene TRBJ1-2; D is undetermined. Germline loops: CDR1 KGHSH, CDR2 LQKENI. The V end was cut by 0 bases, the J end by 5 bases, with 13 bases between. The CDR3 consists of 15 residues. The CDR3 DNA reads as TGTGCCAGCTCACCACCACAGCCCTTACAATATGGCTACACCTTC. Translation: CASSPPQPLQYGYTF.

In DNA, the CDR3 is TGTGCCATCAGTGGGCAGTACAATGAGCAGTTCTTC. The encoded protein is CAISGQYNEQFF. The chain recombines TRBV10-3 with TRBJ2-1, with unresolved D. Germline CDR1 ENHRY, CDR2 SYGVKD. The CDR3 runs to 12 residues. Trimming stripped 4 bases from V and 4 bases from J, with 5 bases between.

This clone has only a few counts. The rearrangement joins TRBV28 to TRBJ1-2, with D perhaps TRBD1 (5 bases). V lost 8 bases, J lost 2 bases, and 15 bases lay in between. The CDR3 runs to 14 residues. Germline V gene lookup returns CDR1 MDHEN and CDR2 SYDVKM. In nucleotides, the CDR3 is TGTGCCAGCTCTTATTCGGGGGGGAACTATGGCTACACCTTC. As protein: CASSYSGGNYGYTF.

This clone occurred a few times. The genes are TRBV5-1 and TRBJ2-5; a weak D match, TRBD1 (6 bases). V was shortened by 1 base and J by 5 bases, with 15 bases between the two germline ends. Germline-derived CDR1 and CDR2 are SGHRS and YFSETQ. This CDR3 has 15 residues. The DNA for the CDR3 is TGCGCCAGCAGCTTGACAGGGCTCATGGGGGAGACCCAGTACTTC. Translating gives CASSLTGLMGETQYF.

The chain combines TRBV28 with TRBJ1-5; no clear D gene. The V end was cut by 6 bases, the J end by 5 bases, with 17 bases between. The CDR3 sequence is 15 residues long. The germline gives CDR1 MDHEN, CDR2 SYDVKM. The CDR3 DNA is TGTGCCAGCAGCTTAACTAGGTGGCGGTATCAGCCCCAGCATTTT. Translation: CASSLTRWRYQPQHF.

This clone was seen a few times. The gene calls are TRBV5-1 and TRBJ2-1; TRBD2 matches 14 bases. The CDR3 consists of 18 residues. Germline lookup yields CDR1 SGHRS and CDR2 YFSETQ. The junction had 4 bases not matched to a gene; V was cut back by 0 bases and J by 2 bases. The CDR3 protein is CASSLEGTSGGTYNEQFF. In nucleotides, the CDR3 is TGCGCCAGCAGCTTGGAGGGGACTAGCGGGGGAACCTACAATGAGCAGTTCTTC.

The table lists this clone with a few counts. The J gene is TRBJ2-5, the V gene TRBV7-9, with TRBD2 as a possible D gene (6 bases). The CDR3 consists of 15 residues. Germline lookup yields CDR1 SEHNR and CDR2 FQNEAQ (reference sequence). Trimming removed 1 base from V and 1 base from J, with 10 bases in between. The CDR3 loop is CASSLVASVQETQYF. In DNA, the CDR3 is TGTGCCAGCAGCTTAGTAGCTAGCGTCCAAGAGACCCAGTACTTC. Looking up the rest from reference TRBV7-9 and TRBJ2-5 gives the full variable domain: DTGVSQNPRHKITKRGQNVTFRCDPISEHNRLYWYRQTLGQGPEFLTYFQNEAQLEKSRLLSDRFSAERPKGSFSTLEIQRTEQGDSAMYLCASSLVASVQETQYFGPGTRLLVL.

The chain combines TRBV7-9 with TRBJ1-2; maybe TRBD1 (5 bases). Germline V CDR1 and CDR2: SEHNR, FQNEAQ (reference sequence). This CDR3 has 12 residues. V lost 5 bases and J lost 4, with 8 bases in between. In DNA form, the CDR3 reads TGTGCCAGCAGCCAGGACATCTATGGCTACACCTTC. This codes for CASSQDIYGYTF. The entire variable domain, with the rest obtained from reference TRBV7-9 and TRBJ1-2, is as follows: DTGVSQNPRHKITKRGQNVTFRCDPISEHNRLYWYRQTLGQGPEFLTYFQNEAQLEKSRLLSDRFSAERPKGSFSTLEIQRTEQGDSAMYLCASSQDIYGYTFGSGTRLTVV.

This clone has only a few counts. This chain joins TRBV2 and TRBJ1-2; 9 bases align to TRBD1. Trimming cost V 3 bases and J 2 bases; bases outside gene matches: 1. Germline CDR1 reads SNHLY; CDR2 reads FYNNEI. CDR3 size: 14 residues. CDR3 loop: CASSDGQGNYGYTF. The CDR3 DNA reads as TGTGCCAGCAGTGATGGACAGGGGAACTATGGCTACACCTTC.

In its sample, this clone was seen a few times. The chain is built from TRBV10-2 and TRBJ2-7; no clear D gene. The CDR3 contains 16 residues. Germline CDR1 WSHSY, CDR2 SAAADI. Trimming removed 0 bases at V and 0 bases at J, with 12 bases between. CDR3 residues: CASSESKFQSSYEQYF. The CDR3 DNA sequence: TGCGCCAGCAGTGAGTCGAAGTTTCAGTCCTCCTACGAGCAGTACTTC.

The V gene is TRBV29-1, the J gene TRBJ2-1, with 10 bases identical to TRBD2. The J segment lost 12 bases and the V segment lost 1 base, leaving 9 bases of the junction unmatched. Per germline, CDR1 SQVTM and CDR2 ANQGSEA. CDR3 length: 14 residues. CDR3 sequence reads: CSVEALAGPFGQFF. DNA of the CDR3: TGCAGCGTTGAAGCACTAGCGGGGCCTTTTGGGCAGTTCTTC.